This T cell receptor (beta chain) emerged from a study of metastatic and nonmetastatic thyroid tumors. Points from the study as a whole: A significant increase in TCR beta diversity was reportedly seen in malignant thyroid tumors relative to benign nodules, in blood and tumor.

About this clone: No antigen is known for it. Germline and junction disagree at one end, which may indicate a read error.

In the original processing: Construction of a distant-metastasis classifier for papillary thyroid cancer relied on CDR3 differences across clinicopathological groups. TCRdb recomputed clones from the PCR reads via MiXCR. What appears here as the V and J calls and clone size reflects TCRdb's work, not the paper's. The sample shows over 15,000 clones, 24% of them seen only once. Germline V CDR1 and CDR2: SGHVS, FNYEAQ. The CDR3 totals 14 residues. No treatment of any kind had been given to any patient before thyroid surgery. The TCR sequence derives from a male donor with papillary thyroid cancer or a benign thyroid nodule (not recorded which). Some clones in this sample may be carry-over from other donors' samples. The sample consisted of tumor tissue. This sequence joins TRBV7-6 and TRBJ2-7; the D is unclear. CDR3 in DNA: TGTGTCAGCAGCCCTTACGTTGCGGCTGACGAGAAGTACTTC. It translates to CVSSPYVAADEKYF.